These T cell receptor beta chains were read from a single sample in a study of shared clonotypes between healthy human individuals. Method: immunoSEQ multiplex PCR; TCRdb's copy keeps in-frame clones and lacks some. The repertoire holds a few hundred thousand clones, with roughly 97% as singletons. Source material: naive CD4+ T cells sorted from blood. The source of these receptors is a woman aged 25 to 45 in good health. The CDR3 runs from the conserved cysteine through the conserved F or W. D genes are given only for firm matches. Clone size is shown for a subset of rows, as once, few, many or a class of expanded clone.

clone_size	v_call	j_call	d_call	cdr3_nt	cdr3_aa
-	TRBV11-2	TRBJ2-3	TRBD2	TGTGCCAGCAGCTTATATGGCGGGAGAAGGTCGTCAGATACGCAGTATTTT	CASSLYGGRRSSDTQYF
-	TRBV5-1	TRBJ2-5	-	TGCGCCAGCAGCTGGGGGACCTCGGACGGCCAAGAGACCCAGTACTTC	CASSWGTSDGQETQYF
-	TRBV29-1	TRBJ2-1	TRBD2	TGCAGCGTTGAAGAGACTAGCGGGCAAAGCCTCTCCTACAATGAGCAGTTCTTC	CSVEETSGQSLSYNEQFF
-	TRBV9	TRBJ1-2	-	TGTGCCAGCAGCCCGGGCGGGGGACCCTCTGGCTACACCTTC	CASSPGGGPSGYTF
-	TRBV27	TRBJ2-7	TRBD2	TGTGCCAGCAGGGGACTAGCGGGGACCTACGAGCAGTACTTC	CASRGLAGTYEQYF
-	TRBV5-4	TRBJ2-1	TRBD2	TGTGCCAGCAGCCTGGGACTAGCGGGAGGCAATGAGCAGTTCTTC	CASSLGLAGGNEQFF
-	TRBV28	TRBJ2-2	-	TGTGCCAGCGGGAGCGGGACAGTCACCGGGGAGCTGTTTTTT	CASGSGTVTGELFF
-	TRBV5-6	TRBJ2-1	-	TGTGCCAGCAGCTTGTCCAGGGTGCAGTTCTTC	CASSLSRVQFF
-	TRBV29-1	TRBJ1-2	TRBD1	TGCAGCGTGGAAGGCTCGGGACAGGGGTTCTATGGCTACACCTTC	CSVEGSGQGFYGYTF
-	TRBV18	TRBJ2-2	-	TGTGCCAGCTCACGATTAAGCGATGGCGGGGAGCTGTTTTTT	CASSRLSDGGELFF
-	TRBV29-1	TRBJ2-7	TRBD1	TGCAGCGTTCTCCGGACAGGACGAACGATACAGCAGTACTTC	CSVLRTGRTIQQYF
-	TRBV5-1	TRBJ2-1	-	TGCGCCAGCAGCTTGTATACAGGGACAAGTGAGCAGTTCTTC	CASSLYTGTSEQFF
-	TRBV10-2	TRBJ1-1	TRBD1	TGCGCCAGCAACGGACAGGGAGGGACTGAAGCTTTCTTT	CASNGQGGTEAFF
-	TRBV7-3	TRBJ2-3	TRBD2	TGTGCCAGCAGCTCCGGTTTGATAGCGGGACAAGATACGCAGTATTTT	CASSSGLIAGQDTQYF
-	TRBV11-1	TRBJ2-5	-	TGTGCCAGCAGCTCAGGGTTAGGATTTGAGACCCAGTACTTC	CASSSGLGFETQYF
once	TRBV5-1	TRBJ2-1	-	TGCGCCAGCAGCTTAGGGGTCGGCAATGAGCAGTTCTTC	CASSLGVGNEQFF
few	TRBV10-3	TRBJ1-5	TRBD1	TGTGCCACCGGGACAGGGGGCAATCAGCCCCAGCATTTT	CATGTGGNQPQHF
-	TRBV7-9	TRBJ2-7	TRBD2	TGTGCCAGCAGCTTTGGACTAGCAGAATTCTACGAGCAGTACTTC	CASSFGLAEFYEQYF
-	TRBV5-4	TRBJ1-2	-	TGTGCCAGCAGCTCTATGCTCAACGGGTACACCTTC	CASSSMLNGYTF
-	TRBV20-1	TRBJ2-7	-	TGCAGTGCTAGCCGCCAGCTCTGGGAGTACTTC	CSASRQLWEYF
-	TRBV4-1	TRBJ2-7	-	TGCGCCAGCAGACGCATAATGGGCGGGCTGGAGTACTTC	CASRRIMGGLEYF
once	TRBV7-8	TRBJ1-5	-	TGTGCCAGCAGCCATAGATCTAAGCTCCGGGGGGCGCAACGAGGTGGTCAGCCCCAGCATTTT	CASSHRSKLRGAQRGGQPQHF
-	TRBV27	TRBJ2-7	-	TGTGCCAGCAGCCCCAGAGGCCAGGCCGCCTACGAGCAGTACTTC	CASSPRGQAAYEQYF
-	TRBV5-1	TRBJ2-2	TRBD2	TGCGCCAGCAGCGACCTAGCGGGGCCCACCGGGGAGCTGTTTTTT	CASSDLAGPTGELFF
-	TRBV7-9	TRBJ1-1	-	TGTGCCAGCAGCGCGTTACAGGGAATGAACACTGAAGCTTTCTTT	CASSALQGMNTEAFF
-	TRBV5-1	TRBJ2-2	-	TGCGCCAGCAGCTTGTGGGCCACCGGGGAGCTGTTTTTT	CASSLWATGELFF
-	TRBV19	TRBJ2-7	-	TGTGCCAGTTGTCCAGGACGTCCCTACGAGCAGTACTTC	CASCPGRPYEQYF
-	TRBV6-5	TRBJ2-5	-	TGTGCCAGCAGTTATGTGGGCGGAGAGACCCAGTACTTC	CASSYVGGETQYF
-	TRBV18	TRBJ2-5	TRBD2	TGTGCCAGCTCACCACTTCCGCCTGTAGCGGGTAACCTACAAGAGACCCAGTACTTC	CASSPLPPVAGNLQETQYF
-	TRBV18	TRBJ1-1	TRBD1	TGTGCCAGCTCACCCGGGACAGGGGAGAACACTGAAGCTTTCTTT	CASSPGTGENTEAFF
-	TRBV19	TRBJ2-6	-	TGTGCCAGTAGTACGTACCGTCAGGGTGTCGCTGGGGCCAACGTCCTGACTTTC	CASSTYRQGVAGANVLTF
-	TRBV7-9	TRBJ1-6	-	TGTGCCAGCAGCTTAGGCAGCCTCTATAATTCACCCCTCCACTTT	CASSLGSLYNSPLHF